These 7 T cell receptor beta chains originate from one sample sequenced in a study of T-cell reconstitution after alpha-beta-depleted transplantation in children. Researchers prepared the TCRbeta library using unique molecular identifiers, the study reports. TCRdb processed the PCR reads anew with MiXCR; each CDR3 protein has one entry. The data hold roughly 590,000 distinct CDR3 sequences, with roughly 15% observed a single time. The sequenced sample was PBMCs from the stem cell graft donor, obtained from the stem cell graft. These receptors came from a human donor who donated a stem cell graft to a child with acute myeloid leukemia.

Only a few counts were recorded for this clonotype. Here the CDR3 DNA reads TGTGCCAGCAGCCTTTCCCTAGGGACAGCCACAGATACGCAGTATTTT. It encodes CASSLSLGTATDTQYF. The chain uses TRBV7-8 and TRBJ2-3; 7 nucleotides match TRBD1. V trimming: 5 bases; J trimming: 2 bases; junction bases outside the gene matches: 10. The length of the CDR3 is 16 residues. Germline V gives CDR1 SGHVS, CDR2 FQNEAQ.

This clonotype appeared a few times. The chain carries TRBV6-1 and TRBJ2-7; 11 bases map to TRBD1. The CDR3 totals 16 residues. V trimming: 6 bases; J trimming: 7 bases; junction bases outside the gene matches: 14. CDR1 and CDR2 (germline): MNHNS, SASEGT. The CDR3: CASSPLPGQGAWEQYF. Written as DNA, the CDR3 is TGTGCCAGCAGCCCACTACCCGGACAGGGGGCTTGGGAGCAGTACTTC.

This clonotype was recorded a few times. The CDR3 DNA reads as TGTGCCAGCAGCTCGACAGGGGTTTGGCCAACTAATGAAAAACTGTTTTTT. Its translation is CASSSTGVWPTNEKLFF. The chain recombines TRBV7-6 with TRBJ1-4, with 8 bases fitting TRBD1. The CDR3 sequence is 17 residues long. CDR1 and CDR2 from the germline V gene are SGHVS and FNYEAQ. V trimming: 4 bases; J trimming: 0 bases; junction bases outside the gene matches: 7. The full variable domain, rest sourced from reference TRBV7-6 and TRBJ1-4, is GAGVSQSPRYKVTKRGQDVALRCDPISGHVSLYWYRQALGQGPEFLTYFNYEAQQDKSGLPNDRFSAERPEGSISTLTIQRTEQRDSAMYRCASSSTGVWPTNEKLFFGSGTQLSVL.

The chain carries TRBV7-8 and TRBJ1-5; tentatively, D is TRBD1 (6 bases). V was pared by 8 bases and J by 0 bases, with 29 bases between. The germline V gene has CDR1 SGHVS and CDR2 FQNEAQ. The CDR3 sequence is 20 residues long. DNA for the CDR3: TGTGCCAGCGTCCGAGGGGGACGACGGGTTAGCGGATATAGCAATCAGCCCCAGCATTTT. It codes for CASVRGGRRVSGYSNQPQHF.

This clonotype was picked up a small number of times. The chain uses TRBV7-9 and TRBJ2-5, with 10 nucleotides matching TRBD1. CDR3 length: 16 amino acids. After removal of 2 bases from V and 0 bases from J, the junction contained 3 bases not matched to a gene. Germline CDR1 and CDR2: SEHNR and FQNEAQ (reference sequence). Written as DNA, the CDR3 is TGTGCCAGCAGCTTATGGGGACAGGGGAACCAAGAGACCCAGTACTTC. It codes for CASSLWGQGNQETQYF.

This clonotype was detected ten times or more. The rearrangement joins TRBV29-1 to TRBJ2-1; 12 bases line up with TRBD1. Per the germline V gene, CDR1 is SQVTM and CDR2 is ANQGSEA. Trimming cost V 3 bases and J 8 bases; bases outside gene matches: 11. The CDR3 is 16 residues long. The CDR3 protein is CSVEGLGQGAGDEQFF. CDR3 nucleotide sequence: TGCAGCGTTGAGGGTTTGGGACAGGGGGCCGGGGATGAGCAGTTCTTC.

The V call is TRBV7-2, the J call TRBJ2-3, with D uncertain. CDR1 is SGHTA and CDR2 is FQGNSA in the germline V gene. This CDR3 is built from 15 residues. Trimming removed 1 base at V and 6 bases at J, with 14 bases between. CDR3 DNA: TGTGCCAGCAGCTTAGGACGGCCCAAGCAGGATACGCAGTATTTT. It translates to CASSLGRPKQDTQYF. Drawing the rest from reference TRBV7-2 and TRBJ2-3, the complete variable domain is GAGVSQSPSNKVTEKGKDVELRCDPISGHTALYWYRQSLGQGLEFLIYFQGNSAPDKSGLPSDRFSAERTGGSVSTLTIQRTQQEDSAVYLCASSLGRPKQDTQYFGPGTRLTVL.